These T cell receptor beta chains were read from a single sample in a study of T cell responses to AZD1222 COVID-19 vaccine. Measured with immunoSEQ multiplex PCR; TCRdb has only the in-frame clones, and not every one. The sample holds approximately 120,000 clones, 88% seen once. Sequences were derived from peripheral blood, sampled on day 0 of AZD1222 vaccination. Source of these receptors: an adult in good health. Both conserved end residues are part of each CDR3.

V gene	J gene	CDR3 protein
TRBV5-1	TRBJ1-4	CASSLAPGSTNEKLFF
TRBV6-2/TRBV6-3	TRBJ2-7	CASSYGGEQYF
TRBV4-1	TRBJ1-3	CASSHNTQGAAGNTIYF
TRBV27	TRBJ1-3	CASSRVGSPGNTIYF
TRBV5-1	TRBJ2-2	CASSNQGGANTGELFF
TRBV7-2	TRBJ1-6	CASSSIGGFDSPLHF
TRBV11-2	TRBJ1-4	CASSSHVTRNEKLFF
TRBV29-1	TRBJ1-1	CSAEGAGDTEAFF
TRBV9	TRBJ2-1	CASSVATGSSGAPYGQFF
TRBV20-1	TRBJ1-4	CSASSEANEKLFF
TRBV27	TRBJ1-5	CASSRYRGDQPQHF
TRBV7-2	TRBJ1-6	CASSSGYNSPLHF
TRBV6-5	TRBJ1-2	CASGSAGKGYTF
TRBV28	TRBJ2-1	CASSLGLASYNEQFF
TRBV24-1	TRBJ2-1	CATRSRGGEQFF
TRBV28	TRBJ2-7	CASTLLLGSEQYF
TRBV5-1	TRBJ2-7	CASSLGRFSYEQYF
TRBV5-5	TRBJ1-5	CASSLRGAGNQPQHF
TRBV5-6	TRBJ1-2	CASSPPTVGRGPNGYTF
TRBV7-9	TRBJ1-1	CASSLQLRNTEAFF